Below are 21 T cell receptor beta chains sequenced from a single sample in a study of blood T cell repertoires in COVID-19. Profiling relied on immunoSEQ multiplex PCR, and the TCRdb table lists in-frame clones only, not all of them. In the table there are 90,000 or so clones, about four fifths of which are singletons. The specimen sequenced was peripheral blood. These receptors were collected from a human donor in a cohort sampled during active COVID-19.

The chain employs TRBV19 and TRBJ1-6, with D perhaps TRBD1 (5 bases). The V and J ends lost 1 base and 7 bases respectively, with 11 bases between them. Per germline, CDR1 LNHDA and CDR2 SQIVND (reference sequence). The CDR3 is 15 amino acids. CDR3 amino acids: CASSIGLTGNSPLHF. As DNA, the CDR3 is TGTGCCAGTAGTATAGGGCTCACAGGAAATTCACCCCTCCACTTT.

The chain links TRBV2 to TRBJ2-7; TRBD2 agrees at 9 bases. This CDR3 contains 12 residues. The germline gives CDR1 SNHLY, CDR2 FYNNEI. V lost 7 bases, J lost 5 bases, and 3 bases stayed unmatched. The CDR3 DNA reads TGTGCCAGCAAGACTAGCGGCGACGAGCAGTACTTC. Protein: CASKTSGDEQYF.

The chain is built from TRBV3-1 (or the pseudogene TRBV3-2) and TRBJ1-3; TRBD1 agrees at 9 bases. Germline CDR1 LGHDT, CDR2 YNNKEL (reference sequence). The V segment lost 3 bases and the J segment 3 bases; nucleotides outside the gene matches: 3. CDR3 length equals 15 residues. For the CDR3, the DNA is TGTGCCAGCAGCCATTGGGACAGGGTTGGAAACACCATATATTTT. Translation: CASSHWDRVGNTIYF.

In this sample, this clone turned up once. This chain connects TRBV6-1 to TRBJ1-3; TRBD1 agrees at 7 bases. Germline-derived CDR1 and CDR2 are MNHNS and SASEGT. This CDR3 is 14 amino acids long. The junction had 2 bases not matched to a gene; V was cut back by 3 bases and J by 3 bases. For the CDR3, the DNA is TGTGCCAGCAGTGACACAGGGGTTGGAAACACCATATATTTT. As protein: CASSDTGVGNTIYF.

The genes are TRBV7-9 and TRBJ2-7; 9 bases agree with TRBD1. Germline CDR1 is SEHNR and CDR2 is FQNEAQ (reference sequence). The CDR3 loop spans 14 amino acids. Unmatched junction bases numbered 5, after V lost 5 bases and J lost 3 bases. CDR3 nucleotides: TGTGCCAGCAGCCCTAGGACAGGGGACTACGAGCAGTACTTC. It is translated as CASSPRTGDYEQYF.

The CDR3 loop reads CASSPKTGLGITDTQYF. The CDR3 DNA is TGCGCCAGCAGCCCCAAAACAGGGCTTGGGATTACAGATACGCAGTATTTT. V usage is TRBV5-1 and J usage is TRBJ2-3; a possible D gene is TRBD1 (6 bases). Trimming pared 4 bases from V and 3 bases from J, leaving 21 bases between. From germline, CDR1 is SGHRS and CDR2 YFSETQ. CDR3 length equals 17 residues.

The chain employs TRBV7-8 and TRBJ2-1, with D perhaps matching TRBD2 (7 bases). This CDR3 is 16 amino acids long. Trimming cost V 5 bases and J 7 bases, with 21 bases left between them. Germline V gene lookup returns CDR1 SGHVS and CDR2 FQNEAQ. The CDR3 DNA reads as TGTGCCAGCAGCCCCCCCCGGGGAGGGGGGCCGAATGAGCAGTTCTTC. Protein product: CASSPPRGGGPNEQFF.

About this clone itself: One end of the junction does not line up with germline, which may come from a read error. The V call is TRBV5-6, the J call TRBJ2-1; TRBD2 matches at 14 bases. This CDR3 has 15 residues. The germline V gene has CDR1 SGHDT and CDR2 YYEEEE. The CDR3 DNA reads TGTGCCAGCAGTTTGGGACTAGCGGGAGTCAATGAGCAGTTCTTC. Protein: CASSLGLAGVNEQFF.

This clone appeared a few times. The chain carries TRBV2 and TRBJ2-1; D is unresolved. The V gene lost 3 bases and the J gene lost 5 bases, with 5 bases spanning the gap. CDR1 and CDR2 (germline): SNHLY, FYNNEI. This CDR3 comprises 12 residues. CDR3 region: CASSEQDNEQFF. CDR3 nucleotides: TGTGCCAGCAGTGAGCAGGACAATGAGCAGTTCTTC. Full variable domain (missing parts from reference TRBV2 and TRBJ2-1): EPEVTQTPSHQVTQMGQEVILRCVPISNHLYFYWYRQILGQKVEFLVSFYNNEISEKSEIFDDQFSVERPDGSNFTLKIRSTKLEDSAMYFCASSEQDNEQFFGPGTRLTVL.

The chain employs TRBV5-1 and TRBJ2-7; 10 nucleotides line up with TRBD1. V shed 2 bases, J shed 5 bases, and the junction held 7 bases outside the gene matches. From germline, CDR1 is SGHRS and CDR2 YFSETQ. The length of the CDR3 is 15 residues. CDR3 in DNA: TGCGCCAGCAGCTTCGGGACAGGGGTTGCCGACGAGCAGTACTTC. Protein: CASSFGTGVADEQYF.

CDR3 sequence: CATSDLRGPVGYTF. CDR3 in DNA: TGTGCCACCAGTGACCTCAGGGGCCCCGTTGGCTACACCTTC. The chain uses TRBV24-1 and TRBJ1-2; perhaps TRBD1 as D (6 bases). Looked up from germline, CDR1 is KGHDR and CDR2 is SFDVKD. Trimming stripped 4 bases from V and 7 bases from J, with 15 bases between. The CDR3 contains 14 residues.

The chain employs TRBV7-2 and TRBJ2-1; D is possibly TRBD1 (6 bases). The CDR3 runs to 14 residues. With 5 bases removed from V and 3 bases from J, the gap between germline ends came to 11 bases. The V gene's germline CDR1 is SGHTA and CDR2 FQGNSA. CDR3 region: CTSSRQVIYNEQFF. CDR3 bases: TGTACCAGCAGCCGACAGGTAATCTACAATGAGCAGTTCTTC.

The rearrangement links TRBV18 to TRBJ2-1, with 8 positions matching TRBD2. Germline V gives CDR1 KGHSH, CDR2 LQKENI. This CDR3 has 14 residues. Trimming cost V 1 base and J 10 bases; bases outside gene matches: 6. The CDR3 reads CASSPLSGVGEQFF. The CDR3 DNA is TGTGCCAGCTCACCACTTAGCGGGGTGGGGGAGCAGTTCTTC.

The V call is TRBV2, the J call TRBJ2-6, with D possibly TRBD2 on 6 matching bases. CDR1 SNHLY and CDR2 FYNNEI come from the germline V gene. Trimming shortened V by 7 bases and J by 2 bases, and 12 bases separated the two germline ends. This CDR3 spans 15 amino acids. The CDR3, as DNA: TGTGCCAGCACCGCGGAGGGAGCTGGGGCCAACGTCCTGACTTTC. This gives the protein CASTAEGAGANVLTF.

The rearrangement uses TRBV3-1 (or the pseudogene TRBV3-2) and TRBJ2-5; 10 positions agree with TRBD2. Trimming at V came to 3 bases and at J to 5 bases, leaving 12 bases not matched to a gene. The CDR3 is 17 amino acids. CDR1 and CDR2 (germline): LGHDT, YNNKEL (reference sequence). DNA of the CDR3: TGTGCCAGCAGCCATGCCTGGTCTAGCGGGAGTGACGAGACCCAGTACTTC. Translated, it gives CASSHAWSSGSDETQYF.

The V gene is TRBV12-3 or TRBV12-4, the J gene TRBJ1-1, with D possibly matching TRBD1 (5 bases). Trimming stripped 2 bases from V and 10 bases from J, with 14 bases between. This CDR3 has 13 residues. The CDR3, as DNA: TGTGCCAGCAGTTTATCGCGGGACCTAGGAGCTTTCTTT. Amino acid sequence: CASSLSRDLGAFF.

This clone has a handful of counts. V and J are TRBV20-1 and TRBJ2-3, with unresolved D. CDR1 and CDR2 from the germline V gene are DFQATT and SNEGSKA (reference sequence). Deletions cut 5 bases from V and 4 bases from J, with 7 bases between. The CDR3 is made up of 11 amino acids. DNA for the CDR3: TGCAGTGCTCCTAACCCAGATACGCAGTATTTT. Its translation is CSAPNPDTQYF.

The chain joins TRBV29-1 to TRBJ1-5; TRBD1 matches 8 bases. The J segment lost 1 base and the V segment lost 5 bases, leaving 7 bases of the junction unmatched. Germline CDR1 SQVTM, CDR2 ANQGSEA. CDR3 length equals 15 residues. Written as DNA, the CDR3 is TGCAGCGTTAGACAGGGGACTCAGAGCAATCAGCCCCAGCATTTT. It specifies CSVRQGTQSNQPQHF.

The chain carries TRBV28 and TRBJ1-1, with D possibly TRBD1 on 6 matching bases. Germline CDR1 is MDHEN and CDR2 is SYDVKM. The germline V and J ends were trimmed by 5 bases and 5 bases, with 15 bases remaining between them. This CDR3 contains 14 residues. This CDR3 reads CASSLGGGETEAFF. CDR3 in DNA: TGTGCCAGCAGTCTGGGGGGGGGCGAGACTGAAGCTTTCTTT.

The V gene is TRBV19, the J gene TRBJ2-3, with TRBD1 matching over 8 bases. Trimming removed 5 bases from V and 1 base from J; junction bases left unmatched: 5. CDR1 is LNHDA and CDR2 is SQIVND in the germline V gene (reference sequence). This CDR3 comprises 15 residues. CDR3 sequence (DNA): TGTGCCAGTAGTCCCCGGACAGGGCGCACAGATACGCAGTATTTT. Residues: CASSPRTGRTDTQYF.

This chain joins TRBV11-1 and TRBJ1-1; D perhaps matches TRBD1 (5 bases). There are 13 residues in the CDR3. CDR1 SGHAT and CDR2 FQDESV come from the germline V gene (reference sequence). V lost 3 bases to trimming and J lost 1 base, with 6 bases between them. CDR3 protein: CASSFQGNTEAFF. The CDR3 nucleotides read TGTGCCAGCAGCTTCCAGGGGAACACTGAAGCTTTCTTT.